The 29 T cell receptor beta chains below come from one sample, sequenced in a study of T cells in localized non-small cell lung cancer. Generated by immunoSEQ multiplex PCR, the TCRdb table keeps only in-frame clones and is missing some. The data show tens of thousands of clones, 93% seen once. The source was peripheral blood, collected before any cancer treatment. These receptors were collected from a female donor over 55 with stage I lung adenocarcinoma.

The V and J genes are TRBV5-1 and TRBJ2-1; D is undetermined. Germline V CDR1 and CDR2: SGHRS, YFSETQ. The CDR3 runs 16 residues. Trimming removed 0 bases at V and 4 bases at J, with 14 bases between. DNA of the CDR3: TGCGCCAGCAGCTTGGGATCAGTTTCGAGGTACAATGAGCAGTTCTTC. Protein: CASSLGSVSRYNEQFF.

V and J are TRBV4-1 and TRBJ1-1; maybe TRBD1 (5 bases). The length of the CDR3 is 14 residues. Between the trimmed V and J ends, which lost 6 bases and 0 bases, there was a span of 11 bases. Germline-derived CDR1 and CDR2 are MGHRA and YSYEKL. Written as DNA, the CDR3 is TGCGCCAGCAGTCCGCTGGGGGTGAACACTGAAGCTTTCTTT. It codes for CASSPLGVNTEAFF.

The chain combines TRBV10-1 with TRBJ2-2; 8 nucleotides agree with TRBD2. Trimming removed 6 bases from V and 2 bases from J; junction bases left unmatched: 2. The CDR3 extends over 14 amino acids. Per the germline V gene, CDR1 is WNHNN and CDR2 is SYGVQD (reference sequence). The CDR3 bases are TGCGCCAGCAGCGGGGGGGCAAACACCGGGGAGCTGTTTTTT. Its protein product is CASSGGANTGELFF.

The gene calls are TRBV19 and TRBJ1-4; D is ambiguous. The CDR3 has 14 amino acids. Per germline, CDR1 LNHDA and CDR2 SQIVND (reference sequence). V lost 2 bases and J lost 7, with 11 bases in between. DNA for the CDR3: TGTGCCAGTAGTATAACGGGAAATTCTGAAAAACTGTTTTTT. This encodes CASSITGNSEKLFF.

This clone was observed a handful of times. This chain uses TRBV4-3 with TRBJ2-5, with 9 bases fitting TRBD2. The CDR3 is made up of 15 amino acids. V lost 0 bases, J lost 1 base, and 0 bases stayed unmatched. Looked up from germline, CDR1 is LGHNA and CDR2 is YSLEER. CDR3 sequence reads: CASSQERGGQETQYF. CDR3 DNA sequence: TGCGCCAGCAGCCAAGAGCGGGGGGGCCAAGAGACCCAGTACTTC.

V is TRBV6-4 and J is TRBJ2-7, with 7 bases aligning to TRBD1. The CDR3 is 12 residues long. CDR1 and CDR2 (germline): MRHNA, SNTAGT. V was clipped by 6 bases and J by 2 bases; unmatched bases: 1. The CDR3 DNA sequence: TGTGCCAGCAGGGACAGGACCTACGAGCAGTACTTC. This gives the protein CASRDRTYEQYF.

The genes are TRBV11-2 and TRBJ2-3; D perhaps matches TRBD2 (6 bases). Trimming shortened V by 2 bases and J by 0 bases, and 12 bases separated the two germline ends. Looked up from germline, CDR1 is SGHAT and CDR2 is FQNNGV. This CDR3 spans 16 amino acids. The CDR3 protein is CASSLIGGTSTDTQYF. DNA of the CDR3: TGTGCCAGCAGCTTAATCGGCGGGACTAGCACAGATACGCAGTATTTT.

The chain uses TRBV28 and TRBJ2-5; D is uncertain. Trimming stripped 6 bases from V and 5 bases from J, with 4 bases between. CDR1 and CDR2 (germline): MDHEN, SYDVKM. The CDR3 has 10 residues. In nucleotides, the CDR3 is TGTGCCAGCAGCTGGGAGACCCAGTACTTC. Protein sequence: CASSWETQYF.

This CDR3 is CASSQARETWQETQYF. DNA of the CDR3: TGCGCCAGCAGCCAGGCGCGGGAGACATGGCAAGAGACCCAGTACTTC. The chain has TRBV4-3 and TRBJ2-5; 7 bases are a match to TRBD2. Trimming at V came to 3 bases and at J to 2 bases, leaving 9 bases not matched to a gene. Looked up from germline, CDR1 is LGHNA and CDR2 is YSLEER. This CDR3 contains 16 residues.

This chain joins TRBV6-5 and TRBJ1-3; D is ambiguous. Germline V lookup: CDR1 MNHEY, CDR2 SVGAGI. This CDR3 spans 14 amino acids. Trimming shortened V by 0 bases and J by 1 base, and 4 bases separated the two germline ends. This chain's CDR3 is CASSYSKSGNTIYF. CDR3 nucleotide sequence: TGTGCCAGCAGTTACTCGAAGTCTGGAAACACCATATATTTT.

This CDR3 reads CASSLQGNQPQHF. DNA for the CDR3: TGCGCCAGCAGCTTGCAGGGGAATCAGCCCCAGCATTTT. The chain combines TRBV5-1 with TRBJ1-5; possibly TRBD1 for D (6 bases). There are 13 residues in the CDR3. Germline V gene lookup returns CDR1 SGHRS and CDR2 YFSETQ. Trimming stripped 1 base from V and 4 bases from J, with 6 bases between.

The chain employs TRBV4-3 and TRBJ1-2; the D gene is possibly TRBD1 (5 bases). Germline V CDR1 and CDR2: LGHNA, YSLEER. This CDR3 is built from 16 residues. Trimming took off 1 base at V and 2 bases at J, with 14 bases between the two ends. The CDR3 loop reads CASSQAYGTQNYGYTF. The CDR3 DNA is TGCGCCAGCAGCCAAGCCTACGGGACCCAAAACTATGGCTACACCTTC.

V gene TRBV4-1 combines with J gene TRBJ1-2; the match to TRBD1 covers 7 bases. Germline V lookup: CDR1 MGHRA, CDR2 YSYEKL. This CDR3 region has 15 residues. Germline trimming cut 4 bases from V and 4 bases from J; bases unmatched to any gene: 9. CDR3 loop: CASSPERDRAYGYTF. The CDR3 DNA is TGCGCCAGCAGCCCAGAACGGGACAGAGCCTATGGCTACACCTTC.

The rearrangement links TRBV5-1 to TRBJ1-1; unclear D gene. Trimming took 5 bases from V and 2 from J, leaving 10 bases between them. This CDR3 has 13 amino acids. Germline V gene sequence: CDR1 SGHRS, CDR2 YFSETQ. CDR3 in amino acids: CASSPTPNTEAFF. The CDR3 DNA is TGCGCCAGCAGTCCGACACCCAACACTGAAGCTTTCTTT.

This clone was observed once. The chain carries TRBV6-5 and TRBJ2-6; 7 nucleotides line up with TRBD1. Looked up from germline, CDR1 is MNHEY and CDR2 is SVGAGI. This CDR3 contains 16 residues. The V segment lost 2 bases and the J segment 2 bases; nucleotides outside the gene matches: 3. The CDR3 DNA follows: TGTGCCAGCAGTTACCCTACAGGGGCTGGGGCCAACGTCCTGACTTTC. Translating gives CASSYPTGAGANVLTF.

This rearrangement joins TRBV9 to TRBJ1-1; TRBD1 agrees at 8 bases. There are 15 residues in the CDR3. In germline, CDR1 is SGDLS, CDR2 YYNGEE. With 2 bases clipped from V and 4 bases from J, the junction kept 7 bases outside the gene matches. The DNA for the CDR3 is TGTGCCAGCAGCGTTGGGACAGGCCTCGGCACTGAAGCTTTCTTT. This sequence encodes CASSVGTGLGTEAFF.

The V gene is TRBV7-2, the J gene TRBJ1-4; D possibly corresponds to TRBD1 (5 bases). CDR3 size: 15 residues. The germline V and J ends were trimmed by 2 bases and 8 bases, with 15 bases remaining between them. Germline V CDR1 and CDR2: SGHTA, FQGNSA. The CDR3 protein is CASSLFSWAGEKLFF. The CDR3 nucleotides are TGTGCCAGCAGCTTATTCTCATGGGCAGGGGAAAAACTGTTTTTT.

This clone was seen just once. The J gene is TRBJ2-1, the V gene TRBV10-1; D is perhaps TRBD1 (5 bases). The CDR3 length is 14 residues. From germline, CDR1 is WNHNN and CDR2 SYGVQD (reference sequence). V was shortened by 5 bases and J by 8 bases, with 16 bases between the two germline ends. CDR3 in amino acids: CASSRAQGSHEQFF. The CDR3 coding sequence is TGCGCCAGCAGTAGGGCCCAGGGAAGTCATGAGCAGTTCTTC.

The chain recombines TRBV7-2 with TRBJ1-2, with unresolved D. The CDR3 contains 14 residues. CDR1 SGHTA and CDR2 FQGNSA come from the germline V gene. V gave up 1 base and J gave up 7 bases, with 13 bases separating them. DNA of the CDR3: TGTGCCAGCAGCTTAGATAGGGAAGCGCGTGGCTACACCTTC. Amino acids: CASSLDREARGYTF. Looking up the rest from reference TRBV7-2 and TRBJ1-2 gives the full variable domain: GAGVSQSPSNKVTEKGKDVELRCDPISGHTALYWYRQSLGQGLEFLIYFQGNSAPDKSGLPSDRFSAERTGGSVSTLTIQRTQQEDSAVYLCASSLDREARGYTFGSGTRLTVV.

The chain links TRBV6-6 to TRBJ2-1; 9 bases map to TRBD2. Trimming cost V 1 base and J 8 bases; bases outside gene matches: 9. The CDR3 loop spans 16 amino acids. The germline V gene encodes CDR1 MNHNY and CDR2 SVGAGI (reference sequence). The CDR3 DNA sequence: TGTGCCAGCAGTTACTGGGGAGGCGGGAGGGAGGATGAGCAGTTCTTC. Encoded protein: CASSYWGGGREDEQFF.

Only a few counts were recorded for this clone. The chain uses TRBV7-8 and TRBJ2-2; 11 bases are a match to TRBD2. V lost 0 bases to trimming and J lost 6 bases; unmatched junction nucleotides: 0. This CDR3 comprises 15 residues. CDR1 and CDR2 from the germline V gene are SGHVS and FQNEAQ. This CDR3 reads CASSLASGGAGELFF. The CDR3 DNA reads as TGTGCCAGCAGCTTAGCTAGCGGGGGGGCCGGGGAGCTGTTTTTT.

A few counts support this clone. The rearrangement uses TRBV30 and TRBJ2-3, with D tentatively TRBD1 (6 bases). The CDR3 is made up of 13 amino acids. Per germline, CDR1 GTSNPN and CDR2 SVGIG (reference sequence). Trimming stripped 5 bases from V and 4 bases from J, with 13 bases between. Here the CDR3 reads CAWAFGGPDTQYF. CDR3 bases: TGTGCCTGGGCGTTTGGGGGCCCAGATACGCAGTATTTT. Full variable domain (outside the CDR3, taken from reference TRBV30 and TRBJ2-3): SQTIHQWPATLVQPVGSPLSLECTVEGTSNPNLYWYRQAAGRGLQLLFYSVGIGQISSEVPQNLSASRPQDRQFILSSKKLLLSDSGFYLCAWAFGGPDTQYFGPGTRLTVL.

The J gene is TRBJ1-2, the V gene TRBV30; the D gene is possibly TRBD1 (5 bases). The V gene's germline CDR1 is GTSNPN and CDR2 SVGIG (reference sequence). This CDR3 has 14 amino acids. Trimming shortened V by 5 bases and J by 10 bases, and 23 bases separated the two germline ends. CDR3 in amino acids: CAWYTGTPGGVYTF. The CDR3 bases are TGTGCCTGGTATACTGGGACGCCCGGCGGTGTCTACACCTTC.

A note on this clone: The junction does not match germline at one end; this may be a read error. The chain employs TRBV25-1 and TRBJ1-1; no clear D. The CDR3 runs 12 residues. Germline-derived CDR1 and CDR2 are MGHDK and SYGVNS. CDR3 sequence reads: CASGPRLTEAFF. The CDR3 region has the DNA TGTGCCAGCGGACCCAGACTGACTGAAGCTTTTTTT.

This sequence joins TRBV21-1 and TRBJ1-4; the table's TRBD1 call for D was not verified on the DNA. TRBV21-1 is described as a pseudogene. CDR3 length: 19 amino acids. The CDR3 DNA sequence: TGTGCCAGCAGCGAGTCGGGACAGGGAAATATTCGGACTAATGAAAAACTGTTTTTT. Its protein is CASSESGQGNIRTNEKLFF.

The chain combines TRBV11-3 with TRBJ2-7; 12 bases agree with TRBD2. The CDR3 is 15 amino acids. Germline values: CDR1 SGHNT, CDR2 YENEEA. Trimming cost V 5 bases and J 6 bases; bases outside gene matches: 8. DNA of the CDR3: TGTGCCAGCAGCCTGCGACTAGCGGGAGCCTCCGAGCAGTACGTC. This codes for CASSLRLAGASEQYV.

The chain is built from TRBV4-2 and TRBJ1-5; D not resolved. V was clipped by 0 bases and J by 3 bases, with 12 bases between them. The CDR3 totals 16 residues. The V gene's germline CDR1 is LGHNA and CDR2 YNFKEQ. The CDR3: CASSQEAGRANQPQHF. The DNA for the CDR3 is TGTGCCAGCAGCCAAGAAGCGGGGAGGGCCAATCAGCCCCAGCATTTT.

This clone was picked up one time. The J gene is TRBJ1-2, the V gene TRBV6-5, with TRBD1 matching 9 bases. With 2 bases clipped from V and 0 bases from J, the junction kept 4 bases outside the gene matches. This CDR3 spans 16 amino acids. Germline values: CDR1 MNHEY, CDR2 SVGAGI. CDR3 DNA sequence: TGTGCCAGCAGTTACCGTGGACAGGGGCCTAACTATGGCTACACCTTC. It translates to CASSYRGQGPNYGYTF.

The genes are TRBV10-2 and TRBJ2-7; 8 positions agree with TRBD1. Germline CDR1 WSHSY, CDR2 SAAADI. V shed 11 bases, J shed 5 bases, and the junction held 8 bases outside the gene matches. There are 12 residues in the CDR3. The CDR3 region is CAWETGDNEQYV. In DNA, the CDR3 is TGCGCCTGGGAGACAGGGGACAACGAGCAGTACGTC.